This T cell receptor beta chain was documented in a study of shared clonotypes between healthy human individuals. The overall study: Every donor yielded three CD4 naive, three CD4 memory, two CD8 naive and one CD8 memory plate. Study-wide points: Only blood was sampled; tissue repertoires likely differ.

At a deep level, the assay was run. Profiled with immunoSEQ multiplex PCR; TCRdb holds only in-frame clones, not every one. There are millions of clones in the sample; roughly nine tenths occur only once, and around 0.14% lies in the top ten. Among the donors, all were Caucasian adults who lived in Nashville, Tennessee. In the case of this clone: Its specificity is unknown.

Germline lookup yields CDR1 MGHRA and CDR2 YSYEKL. CDR3 length equals 14 residues. Trimming left V 5 bases short and J 3 bases short, with 14 bases between. Sequenced material: naive CD4+ T cells sorted from blood. Specified subset: CD45RA+ positively selected. The chain recombines TRBV4-1 with TRBJ2-7, with D unclear. The receptor was isolated from a man between 18 and 35 years old in good health. CDR3 sequence: CASSIGGNGYEQYF. In nucleotides, the CDR3 is TGCGCCAGCAGCATTGGTGGAAATGGCTACGAGCAGTACTTC.